This T cell receptor beta chain emerged from a study of blood T cell repertoires in COVID-19. Background on the study: PBMCs, B-cell-depleted T cells, or T cells provided the cDNA or gDNA that made up the material.

In the original workflow: Cell counts per sample came from amplifying reference gene primers. The repertoire was sequenced with immunoSEQ multiplex PCR; TCRdb's copy has only in-frame clones and lacks some. D and trimming come from the DNA, and the V and J calls and clone size come from that table. The repertoire holds 150,000 to 200,000 clones, with around four fifths as singletons. Specimen: peripheral blood. The clonotype was recovered from a woman aged 70 to 79 with COVID-19, enrolled during active disease.

This CDR3 reads CASSSGTVLYEQYF. CDR3 nucleotides: TGCGCCAGCAGCTCCGGGACAGTCCTCTACGAGCAGTACTTC. The chain recombines TRBV10-1 with TRBJ2-7, with TRBD1 identical over 7 bases. Germline-derived CDR1 and CDR2 are WNHNN and SYGVQD (reference sequence). This CDR3 region has 14 residues. The J segment lost 3 bases and the V segment lost 6 bases, leaving 8 bases of the junction unmatched.